This entry is about one TCR beta chain. This record comes from a study of T cell responses to AZD1222 COVID-19 vaccine. TCRdb's table, derived via immunoSEQ multiplex PCR, lists solely in-frame clones and lacks some. The sample consists of some 130,000 clones, about 93% of them appearing once. The CDR3 has 15 amino acids. Germline V gene lookup returns CDR1 LNHDA and CDR2 SQIVND (reference sequence). V shed 6 bases, J shed 8 bases, and the junction held 12 bases outside the gene matches. Sequencing was performed on peripheral blood, taken on day 0 of AZD1222 vaccination. The receptor's source is an adult in good health. The chain recombines TRBV19 with TRBJ2-1, with 8 bases lining up with TRBD1. The CDR3 DNA sequence: TGTGCCAGTAGAATTAGGACAGGGAATGGGTATGAGCAGTTCTTC. This gives the protein CASRIRTGNGYEQFF.